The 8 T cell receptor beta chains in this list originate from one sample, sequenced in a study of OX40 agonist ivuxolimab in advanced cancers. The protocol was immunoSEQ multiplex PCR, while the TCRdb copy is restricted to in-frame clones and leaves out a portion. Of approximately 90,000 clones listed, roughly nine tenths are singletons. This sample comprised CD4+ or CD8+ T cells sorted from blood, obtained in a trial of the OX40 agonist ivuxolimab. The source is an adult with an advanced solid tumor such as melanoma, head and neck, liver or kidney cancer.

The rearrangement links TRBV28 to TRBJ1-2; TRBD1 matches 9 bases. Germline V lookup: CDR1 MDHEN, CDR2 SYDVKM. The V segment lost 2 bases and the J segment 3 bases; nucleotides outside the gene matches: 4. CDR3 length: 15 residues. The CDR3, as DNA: TGTGCCAGCAGTTTACTCGACAGGGGGGACTATGGCTACACCTTC. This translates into CASSLLDRGDYGYTF.

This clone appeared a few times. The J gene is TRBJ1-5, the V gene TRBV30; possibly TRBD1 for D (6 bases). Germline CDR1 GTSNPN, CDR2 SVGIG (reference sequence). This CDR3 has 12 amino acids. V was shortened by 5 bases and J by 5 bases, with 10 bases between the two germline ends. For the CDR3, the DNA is TGTGCCTGGGGGGGGCCAGATCAGCCCCAGCATTTT. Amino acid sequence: CAWGGPDQPQHF.

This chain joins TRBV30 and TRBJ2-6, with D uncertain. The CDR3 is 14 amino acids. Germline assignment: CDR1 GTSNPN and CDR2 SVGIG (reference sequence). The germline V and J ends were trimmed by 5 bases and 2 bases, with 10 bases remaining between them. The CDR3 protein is CAWQILTGANVLTF. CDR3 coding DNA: TGTGCCTGGCAGATCTTGACTGGGGCCAACGTCCTGACTTTC.

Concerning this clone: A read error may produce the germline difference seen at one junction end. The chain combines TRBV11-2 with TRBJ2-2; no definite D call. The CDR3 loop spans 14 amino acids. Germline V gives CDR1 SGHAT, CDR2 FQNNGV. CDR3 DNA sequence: TGTGCCAGCAGCTTAGACTCACCCACCAGGGAGCTGTTTTTT. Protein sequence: CASSLDSPTRELFF.

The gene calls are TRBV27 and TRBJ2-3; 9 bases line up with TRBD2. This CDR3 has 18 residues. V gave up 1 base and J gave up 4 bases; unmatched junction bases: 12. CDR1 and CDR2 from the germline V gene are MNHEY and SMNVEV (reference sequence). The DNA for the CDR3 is TGTGCCAGCAGTTTATGGGGAGGTATAGCGGGAGCATCAGATACGCAGTATTTT. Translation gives CASSLWGGIAGASDTQYF.

The CDR3 spells CASSLARAARFRQYF. The CDR3, as DNA: TGTGCCAGCAGCTTGGCTAGGGCGGCCCGTTTTCGGCAGTACTTC. V usage is TRBV5-8 and J usage is TRBJ2-7; D ambiguous. Germline V gene data show CDR1 as SGHTS and CDR2 as YDEGEE. The CDR3 spans 15 residues. The V gene lost 0 bases and the J gene lost 9 bases, with 19 bases spanning the gap.

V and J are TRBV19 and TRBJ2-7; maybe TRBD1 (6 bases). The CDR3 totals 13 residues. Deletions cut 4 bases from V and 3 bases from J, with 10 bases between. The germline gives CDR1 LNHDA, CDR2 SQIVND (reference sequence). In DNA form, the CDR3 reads TGTGCCAGTAGTACTGTCAGGGGCTACGAGCAGTACTTC. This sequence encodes CASSTVRGYEQYF.

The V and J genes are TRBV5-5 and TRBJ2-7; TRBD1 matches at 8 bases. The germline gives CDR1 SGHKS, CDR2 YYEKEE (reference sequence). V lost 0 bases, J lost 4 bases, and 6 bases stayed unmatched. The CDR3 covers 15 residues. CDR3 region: CASSLGTGGRYEQYF. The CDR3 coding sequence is TGTGCCAGCAGCTTGGGAACAGGGGGTAGGTACGAGCAGTACTTC.